In its sample, the clone carrying this T cell receptor (beta chain) was seen a few times. The target antigen is unknown. The CDR3 consists of 16 residues. Germline CDR1 is LGHNA and CDR2 is YSLEER. With 0 bases clipped from V and 4 bases from J, the junction kept 3 bases outside the gene matches. These data are taken from a study of cytomegalovirus exposure and HLA in healthy donors. In the study overall: A later analysis reported the approximately 120 validation repertoires used the same platform as the 550 to 700 first-cohort repertoires.

Notes on the study in general: Some public TCRs appeared in many individuals, while most sequences were rare. Published work reported that the classifier diagnosed cytomegalovirus status with high specificity and sensitivity. In vitro, three CMV-associated chains proved specific for CMV antigens.

Measured with immunoSEQ multiplex PCR; TCRdb has only the in-frame clones, and not every one. The table lists 130,000 to 150,000 clones, just over 85% of them singletons, with 7.9% in the top ten. Specimen: PBMCs. The source is a young woman in good health and CMV-seropositive. The V call is TRBV4-3, the J call TRBJ2-3; 11 bases align to TRBD2. DNA of the CDR3: TGCGCCAGCAGCCAAGATTGGACTAGCGGGTCAGATACGCAGTATTTT. Protein: CASSQDWTSGSDTQYF.